This record looks at one T cell receptor beta chain sequence and its context. Its antigen is not identified. Culture lasted about 10 days before CD4+ T cell isolation. TCRdb's table, derived via immunoSEQ multiplex PCR, lists solely in-frame clones and lacks some. Of tens of thousands of clones listed, roughly 73% are singletons. The data are from a study of vaccination effects on CD4 cells after COVID-19. Points from the study as a whole: Clones arising from infection and from vaccination showed marked clonal contraction late after vaccination. There were few convalescent patients in the study and no early post-infection timepoints.

Germline assignment: CDR1 LNHDA and CDR2 SQIVND (reference sequence). The CDR3 runs 17 residues. J lost 0 bases, V lost 6 bases, and 8 bases had no gene match. The sequence was collected from a human donor who received a COVID-19 vaccine. The source material was CD4+ T cells from PBMCs cultured without peptide, sampled before COVID-19 vaccination. V is TRBV19 and J is TRBJ1-1, with TRBD1 identical over 12 bases. CDR3 DNA: TGTGCCAGTAGGGAAACCGGGACAGGGGGCATGAACACTGAAGCTTTCTTT. Encoded protein: CASRETGTGGMNTEAFF.